Listed here are 32 T cell receptor beta chains from one sample, sequenced in a study of blood T cell repertoires in COVID-19. Measured with immunoSEQ multiplex PCR; TCRdb has only the in-frame clones, and not every one. The table has tens of thousands of clones, just under 85% seen once. Sequenced sample: peripheral blood. These receptor sequences come from a human donor with acute or convalescent COVID-19. The donor label of this sample is uncertain.

CDR3 protein: CASSLAPQMGKNIQYF. The DNA of the CDR3 is TGTGCCAGCAGCTTAGCCCCACAGATGGGCAAAAACATTCAGTACTTC. J is TRBJ2-4 and V is TRBV7-9; no definite D call. Trimming shortened V by 0 bases and J by 3 bases, and 12 bases separated the two germline ends. The CDR3 is 16 residues long. From germline, CDR1 is SEHNR and CDR2 FQNEAQ (reference sequence).

Here the CDR3 DNA reads TGTGCCACCCGAAGGGACAGGGGGGTCACTGAAGCTTTCTTT. Protein product: CATRRDRGVTEAFF. The rearrangement uses TRBV6-6 and TRBJ1-1, with 11 bases lining up with TRBD1. The CDR3 runs to 14 residues. CDR1 is MNHNY and CDR2 is SVGAGI in the germline V gene (reference sequence). V shed 10 bases and J 4 bases; nucleotides not matched to a gene: 8.

The chain is built from TRBV30 and TRBJ2-5; weak D call: TRBD2 (7 bases). The CDR3 totals 15 residues. V was clipped by 0 bases and J by 5 bases, with 16 bases between them. Germline CDR1 GTSNPN, CDR2 SVGIG (reference sequence). The CDR3 nucleotides read TGTGCCTGGAGTGTACCCGGGGGGCGGCGGGAGACCCAGTACTTC. Translating it yields CAWSVPGGRRETQYF.

The rearrangement joins TRBV27 to TRBJ1-2, with D possibly TRBD1 on 6 matching bases. Germline CDR1 and CDR2: MNHEY and SMNVEV (reference sequence). The CDR3 runs to 18 residues. Trimming stripped 5 bases from V and 1 base from J, with 23 bases between. The CDR3 here is CASSRFVGASTLNYGYTF. Written as DNA, the CDR3 is TGTGCCAGCAGTCGATTTGTGGGGGCCTCAACCCTTAACTATGGCTACACCTTC.

The CDR3 region is CASRRQGKNYGYTF. CDR3 nucleotide sequence: TGTGCCAGCAGGCGACAGGGTAAGAACTATGGCTACACCTTC. J is TRBJ1-2 and V is TRBV7-9; 7 bases are shared with TRBD1. The CDR3 extends over 14 amino acids. In germline, CDR1 is SEHNR, CDR2 FQNEAQ (reference sequence). Trimming removed 6 bases from V and 2 bases from J; junction bases left unmatched: 6.

The chain links TRBV29-1 to TRBJ1-2; possible D gene TRBD1, 5 bases. Germline V gene sequence: CDR1 SQVTM, CDR2 ANQGSEA. The CDR3 covers 13 residues. With 4 bases removed from V and 0 bases from J, the gap between germline ends came to 9 bases. As DNA, the CDR3 is TGCAGCGTTGGAGCAGGGACTAACTATGGCTACACCTTC. The encoded protein is CSVGAGTNYGYTF.

Remarks on this clone: One end of the junction fails to match germline, which may point to a read error. Other DNA sequences of this sample code for an identical CDR3. This sequence joins TRBV9 and TRBJ1-6, with 10 positions matching TRBD1. CDR1 is SGDLS and CDR2 is YYNGEE in the germline V gene. This CDR3 comprises 16 residues. The CDR3 spells CASSVGRPGQGSPLHF. CDR3 coding DNA: TGTGCCAGCAGCGTAGGTCGACCGGGACAGGGGTCACCCCTCCATTTT.

This clone turned up a few times. The chain carries TRBV15 and TRBJ1-5; no firm D call. This CDR3 is built from 15 residues. V dropped 2 bases and J dropped 5 bases, with 13 bases sitting between them. Germline V gives CDR1 LNHNV, CDR2 YYDKDF (reference sequence). Here the CDR3 reads CATSRIDGGDQPQHF. The CDR3 coding sequence is TGTGCCACCAGCAGAATAGACGGCGGAGATCAGCCCCAGCATTTT.

The sample holds one count of this clone. A junction end diverges from the germline sequence, so it may reflect a read error. The chain uses TRBV2 and TRBJ2-3; 10 positions match TRBD2. This CDR3 is built from 15 residues. Germline V gene lookup returns CDR1 SNHLY and CDR2 FYNNEI. In DNA, the CDR3 is TGTGCCAGCAGGGAAGCGGGGGGGCCCGCAGATACGCAGTATTTT. Protein sequence: CASREAGGPADTQYF.

This clone is medium-sized within its sample. This chain connects TRBV5-1 to TRBJ2-3; 11 nucleotides agree with TRBD2. V trimming: 5 bases; J trimming: 4 bases; junction bases outside the gene matches: 21. The CDR3 runs to 20 residues. CDR1 is SGHRS and CDR2 is YFSETQ in the germline V gene. The CDR3 region is CASSYRLAGPLLRKSDTQYF. DNA of the CDR3: TGCGCCAGCAGTTACCGACTAGCGGGGCCTCTCCTCAGAAAGTCAGATACGCAGTATTTT.

The chain couples TRBV7-9 to TRBJ2-5, with D possibly TRBD1 on 5 matching bases. The V and J ends lost 5 bases and 0 bases respectively, with 13 bases between them. There are 15 residues in the CDR3. Germline CDR1 reads SEHNR; CDR2 reads FQNEAQ (reference sequence). CDR3 residues: CASSQSSGYQETQYF. The CDR3 DNA reads as TGTGCCAGCAGCCAGTCTTCAGGGTACCAAGAGACCCAGTACTTC.

This chain joins TRBV19 and TRBJ2-5; tentative D call: TRBD2 (5 bases). Germline CDR1 reads LNHDA; CDR2 reads SQIVND (reference sequence). Trimming took 3 bases from V and 3 from J, leaving 17 bases between them. CDR3 length: 16 residues. The CDR3 sequence is CASSIQLGRAEETQYF. In DNA form, the CDR3 reads TGTGCCAGTAGTATTCAACTAGGTCGGGCGGAAGAGACCCAGTACTTC.

This sequence joins TRBV18 and TRBJ2-2; TRBD2 aligns across 14 bases. Trimming at V came to 3 bases and at J to 5 bases, leaving 11 bases not matched to a gene. The germline V gene has CDR1 KGHSH and CDR2 LQKENI. The length of the CDR3 is 19 residues. The CDR3 bases are TGTGCCAGCTCACCCCAGTCGGGGGGACTAGCGGGAGAGACCGGGGAGCTGTTTTTT. Translating gives CASSPQSGGLAGETGELFF.

The chain couples TRBV9 to TRBJ1-1; D remains ambiguous. V gave up 0 bases and J gave up 7 bases, with 16 bases separating them. The CDR3 contains 15 residues. Germline V gives CDR1 SGDLS, CDR2 YYNGEE. CDR3 region: CASSVGRGWNNEAFF. The DNA of the CDR3 is TGTGCCAGCAGCGTAGGGAGAGGTTGGAATAATGAAGCTTTCTTT. Full variable domain (outside the CDR3, taken from reference TRBV9 and TRBJ1-1): DSGVTQTPKHLITATGQRVTLRCSPRSGDLSVYWYQQSLDQGLQFLIQYYNGEERAKGNILERFSAQQFPDLHSELNLSSLELGDSALYFCASSVGRGWNNEAFFGQGTRLTVV.

This chain uses TRBV19 with TRBJ2-2; 9 bases match TRBD1. CDR1 is LNHDA and CDR2 is SQIVND in the germline V gene (reference sequence). The CDR3 contains 14 residues. V lost 7 bases to trimming and J lost 4 bases; unmatched junction nucleotides: 4. The CDR3 spells CASKGQGITGELFF. The CDR3 DNA reads as TGTGCCAGTAAGGGACAGGGCATCACCGGGGAGCTGTTTTTT.

The chain is built from TRBV3-1 (or the pseudogene TRBV3-2) and TRBJ2-2; D possibly corresponds to TRBD2 (6 bases). Germline V gene sequence: CDR1 LGHDT, CDR2 YNNKEL (reference sequence). CDR3 length equals 15 residues. The V end was cut by 1 base, the J end by 5 bases, with 11 bases between. The CDR3 loop reads CASSQGRASTGELFF. The CDR3 DNA sequence: TGTGCCAGCAGCCAAGGGAGGGCTAGTACCGGGGAGCTGTTTTTT.

The chain uses TRBV19 and TRBJ1-2, with 9 bases aligning to TRBD1. Unmatched junction bases numbered 2, after V lost 1 base and J lost 8 bases. The CDR3 consists of 13 residues. In germline, CDR1 is LNHDA, CDR2 SQIVND (reference sequence). This CDR3 is CASSIGQGVGYTF. As DNA, the CDR3 is TGTGCCAGTAGTATAGGACAGGGGGTCGGCTACACCTTC.

The J gene is TRBJ1-1, the V gene TRBV5-6, with 9 bases lining up with TRBD1. Germline CDR1 reads SGHDT; CDR2 reads YYEEEE. The CDR3 extends over 15 amino acids. V lost 2 bases and J lost 1; bases outside the gene matches: 3. As DNA, the CDR3 is TGTGCCAGCAGCTTAGGACAGGGGTCGAACACTGAAGCTTTCTTT. It is translated as CASSLGQGSNTEAFF.

The chain recombines TRBV28 with TRBJ1-5, with D perhaps matching TRBD1 (5 bases). Trimming took 2 bases from V and 3 from J, leaving 11 bases between them. Germline V gives CDR1 MDHEN, CDR2 SYDVKM. The CDR3 covers 15 residues. DNA of the CDR3: TGTGCCAGCAGTTTACGACAGCTCCCCAATCAGCCCCAGCATTTT. This translates into CASSLRQLPNQPQHF. Variable domain in full (rest from reference TRBV28 and TRBJ1-5): DVKVTQSSRYLVKRTGEKVFLECVQDMDHENMFWYRQDPGLGLRLIYFSYDVKMKEKGDIPEGYSVSREKKERFSLILESASTNQTSMYLCASSLRQLPNQPQHFGDGTRLSIL.

The chain couples TRBV27 to TRBJ1-1; D call uncertain. Germline CDR1 reads MNHEY; CDR2 reads SMNVEV (reference sequence). The V end was cut by 0 bases, the J end by 1 base, with 12 bases between. The CDR3 has 16 amino acids. The DNA for the CDR3 is TGTGCCAGCAGTTTATCCACGACACGGAAGAACACTGAAGCTTTCTTT. It translates to CASSLSTTRKNTEAFF.

This chain uses TRBV5-4 with TRBJ2-7; D is unclear. The CDR3 totals 13 residues. Germline V gene data show CDR1 as SGHNT and CDR2 as YYREEE (reference sequence). V was pared by 4 bases and J by 1 base, with 9 bases between. The CDR3 DNA sequence: TGTGCCAGCAGCATGGACGGTTCCTACGAGCAGTACTTC. This encodes CASSMDGSYEQYF.

The V and J genes are TRBV4-3 and TRBJ2-3; maybe TRBD1 (5 bases). V was clipped by 4 bases and J by 4 bases, with 18 bases between them. Germline CDR1 LGHNA, CDR2 YSLEER. The CDR3 totals 16 residues. The chain's CDR3 is CASSLNRFLTPDTQYF. Written as DNA, the CDR3 is TGCGCCAGCAGCCTAAACAGGTTCCTGACCCCAGATACGCAGTATTTT.

CDR3 coding DNA: TGTGCCAGCAGTTTGTCAGGGAATTCACCCCTCCACTTT. As protein: CASSLSGNSPLHF. The chain uses TRBV12-3 or TRBV12-4 and TRBJ1-6, with a possible D match to TRBD1 (5 bases). This CDR3 has 13 amino acids. V lost 3 bases, J lost 7 bases, and 7 bases lay in between.

The chain has TRBV21-1 and TRBJ2-7; TRBD2 was called by the table and not checked on the DNA. TRBV21-1 is noted as a pseudogene. The CDR3 runs to 12 residues. CDR3 coding DNA: TGTGCCAGCCCCGGGAGAACCTACGAGCAGTACTTC. Protein product: CASPGRTYEQYF.

This chain joins TRBV3-1 (or the pseudogene TRBV3-2) and TRBJ1-5; possibly TRBD1 for D (5 bases). This CDR3 region has 14 residues. Germline values: CDR1 LGHDT, CDR2 YNNKEL (reference sequence). The ends were cut back, 5 bases at V and 1 base at J, with 9 bases in the middle. For the CDR3, the DNA is TGTGCCAGCAGCGTGGACACAAGCAATCAGCCCCAGCATTTT. Translation: CASSVDTSNQPQHF.

The V and J genes are TRBV6-6 and TRBJ1-1; TRBD1 aligns across 8 bases. Germline trimming cut 7 bases from V and 1 base from J; bases unmatched to any gene: 5. CDR1 is MNHNY and CDR2 is SVGAGI in the germline V gene (reference sequence). This CDR3 is built from 14 residues. CDR3 sequence: CASNLGQANTEAFF. CDR3 bases: TGTGCCAGCAACTTGGGACAGGCGAACACTGAAGCTTTCTTT.

This clone was counted a single time. The chain joins TRBV18 to TRBJ1-2; no clear D gene. With 0 bases removed from V and 8 bases from J, the gap between germline ends came to 13 bases. The CDR3 contains 14 residues. CDR1 is KGHSH, CDR2 LQKENI, per germline. CDR3 sequence (DNA): TGTGCCAGCTCACCACCCGTACGCGCGGTCGGCTACACCTTC. This codes for CASSPPVRAVGYTF.

This rearrangement joins TRBV28 to TRBJ1-3; 9 bases line up with TRBD1. The V segment lost 6 bases and the J segment 0 bases; nucleotides outside the gene matches: 6. This CDR3 contains 16 residues. CDR1 and CDR2 from the germline V gene are MDHEN and SYDVKM. The CDR3 reads CASSQDRGYSGNTIYF. CDR3 coding DNA: TGTGCCAGCAGCCAGGACAGGGGTTACTCTGGAAACACCATATATTTT.

The rearrangement uses TRBV12-3 or TRBV12-4 and TRBJ1-2, with TRBD1 matching over 7 bases. V lost 6 bases, J lost 2 bases, and 3 bases stayed unmatched. The CDR3 loop spans 13 amino acids. This CDR3 is CASSLDRNYGYTF. CDR3 nucleotide sequence: TGTGCCAGCAGCTTGGACAGGAACTATGGCTACACCTTC.

The chain joins TRBV29-1 to TRBJ1-4, with D perhaps matching TRBD1 (5 bases). The CDR3 length is 13 residues. V was trimmed by 0 bases and J by 11 bases, leaving 13 bases between them. Germline loops: CDR1 SQVTM, CDR2 ANQGSEA. CDR3 bases: TGCAGCGTTGAAGATCAGGGCTTAAGGAAACTGTTTTTT. This gives the protein CSVEDQGLRKLFF.

The rearrangement links TRBV7-3 to TRBJ2-2, with TRBD2 identical over 7 bases. From germline, CDR1 is SGHTA and CDR2 FQGTGA. V trimming: 0 bases; J trimming: 5 bases; junction bases outside the gene matches: 9. The CDR3 extends over 17 amino acids. CDR3 residues: CASSLTLTSSGTGELFF. CDR3 sequence (DNA): TGTGCCAGCAGCTTAACGCTGACTAGCAGTGGAACCGGGGAGCTGTTTTTT. The full variable domain, completed using reference TRBV7-3 and TRBJ2-2, is GAGVSQTPSNKVTEKGKYVELRCDPISGHTALYWYRQSLGQGPEFLIYFQGTGAADDSGLPNDRFFAVRPEGSVSTLKIQRTERGDSAVYLCASSLTLTSSGTGELFFGEGSRLTVL.

This clone is a singleton in its sample. This sequence joins TRBV30 and TRBJ1-3, with D possibly matching TRBD1 (5 bases). Trimming took 0 bases from V and 4 from J, leaving 13 bases between them. This CDR3 comprises 15 residues. Germline loops: CDR1 GTSNPN, CDR2 SVGIG (reference sequence). CDR3 nucleotide sequence: TGTGCCTGGAGTGTCGGGCAGGGAGGCGGAAACACCATATATTTT. Translated: CAWSVGQGGGNTIYF.